This section outlines one T cell receptor beta chain sequence together with its context. TCRdb re-clonotyped the PCR reads via MiXCR. The table records more than 15,000 clones, 20% to 25% of them present only once. These data originate in a study of metastatic and nonmetastatic thyroid tumors. Turning to the study itself: Repertoires of blood and of tissue (tumor or nodule) from malignant and benign thyroid patients were compared.

Nobody among the patients had been given any treatment before thyroid surgery. V trimming: 7 bases; J trimming: 8 bases; junction bases outside the gene matches: 14. CDR1 and CDR2 from the germline V gene are KGHDR and SFDVKD. The CDR3 covers 16 residues. Sequences were obtained from adjacent normal tissue. The receptor's source is a female donor with papillary thyroid cancer or a benign thyroid nodule (not recorded which). Some clones in this sample may be carry-over from other donors' samples. This chain links TRBV24-1 with TRBJ2-1; 9 nucleotides match TRBD1. CDR3: CATSDGDREVRDEQFF. The CDR3 DNA sequence: TGTGCCACCAGCGATGGGGACAGGGAAGTAAGGGATGAGCAGTTCTTC.